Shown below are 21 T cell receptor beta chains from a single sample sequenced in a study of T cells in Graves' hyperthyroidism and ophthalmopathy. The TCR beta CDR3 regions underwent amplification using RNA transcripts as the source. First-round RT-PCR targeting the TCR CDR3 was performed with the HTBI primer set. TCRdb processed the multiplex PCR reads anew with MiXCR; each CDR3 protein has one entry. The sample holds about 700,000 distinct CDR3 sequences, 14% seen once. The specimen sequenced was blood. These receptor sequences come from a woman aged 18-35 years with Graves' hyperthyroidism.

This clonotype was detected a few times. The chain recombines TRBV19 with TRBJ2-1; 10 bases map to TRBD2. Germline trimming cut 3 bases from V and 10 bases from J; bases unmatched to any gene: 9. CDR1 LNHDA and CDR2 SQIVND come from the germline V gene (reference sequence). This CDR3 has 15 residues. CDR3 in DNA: TGTGCCAGTAGTATTCTTATGGCTAGCGGGAGAGAGCAGTTCTTC. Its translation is CASSILMASGREQFF. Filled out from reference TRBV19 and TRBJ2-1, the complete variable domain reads DGGITQSPKYLFRKEGQNVTLSCEQNLNHDAMYWYRQDPGQGLRLIYYSQIVNDFQKGDIAEGYSVSREKKESFPLTVTSAQKNPTAFYLCASSILMASGREQFFGPGTRLTVL.

This CDR3 is CASSLGRGPGELFF. The CDR3 nucleotides are TGTGCCAGCAGCTTGGGGAGGGGGCCCGGGGAGCTGTTTTTT. The chain employs TRBV5-6 and TRBJ2-2; perhaps TRBD1 as D (7 bases). Germline CDR1 and CDR2: SGHDT and YYEEEE. CDR3 length: 14 residues. The V and J ends lost 0 bases and 6 bases respectively, with 9 bases between them.

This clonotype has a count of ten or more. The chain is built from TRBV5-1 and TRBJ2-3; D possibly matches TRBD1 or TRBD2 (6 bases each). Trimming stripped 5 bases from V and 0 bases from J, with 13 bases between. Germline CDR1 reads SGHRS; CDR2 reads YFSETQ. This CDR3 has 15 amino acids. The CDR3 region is CASRTRGGSTDTQYF. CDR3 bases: TGCGCCAGCAGGACCAGGGGAGGAAGCACAGATACGCAGTATTTT.

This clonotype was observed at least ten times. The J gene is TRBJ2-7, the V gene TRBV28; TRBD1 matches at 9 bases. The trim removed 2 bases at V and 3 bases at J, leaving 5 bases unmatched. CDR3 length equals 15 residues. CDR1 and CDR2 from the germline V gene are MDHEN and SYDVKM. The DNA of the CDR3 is TGTGCCAGCAGTTTAACCGGGACAGGGATCTACGAGCAGTACTTC. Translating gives CASSLTGTGIYEQYF.

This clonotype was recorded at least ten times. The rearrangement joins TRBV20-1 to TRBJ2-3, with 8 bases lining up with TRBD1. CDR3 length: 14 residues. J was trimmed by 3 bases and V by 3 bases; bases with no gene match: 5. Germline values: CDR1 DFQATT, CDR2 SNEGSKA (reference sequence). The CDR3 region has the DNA TGCAGTGCTAGTAAGCAGGGGGCAACAGATACGCAGTATTTT. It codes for CSASKQGATDTQYF.

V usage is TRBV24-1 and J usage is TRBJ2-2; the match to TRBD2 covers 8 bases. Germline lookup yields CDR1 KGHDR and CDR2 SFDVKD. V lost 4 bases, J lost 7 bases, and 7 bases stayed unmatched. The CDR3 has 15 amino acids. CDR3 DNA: TGTGCCACCAGTGACTCCCGGACTAGCAACGGGGAGCTGTTTTTT. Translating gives CATSDSRTSNGELFF.

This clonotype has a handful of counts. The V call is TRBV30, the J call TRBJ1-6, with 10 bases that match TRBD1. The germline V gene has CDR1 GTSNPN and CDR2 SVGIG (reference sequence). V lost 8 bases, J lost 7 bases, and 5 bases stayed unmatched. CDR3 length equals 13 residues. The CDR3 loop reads CARRDRGNSPLHF. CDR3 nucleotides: TGTGCCCGTCGGGACAGGGGAAATTCACCCCTCCACTTT.

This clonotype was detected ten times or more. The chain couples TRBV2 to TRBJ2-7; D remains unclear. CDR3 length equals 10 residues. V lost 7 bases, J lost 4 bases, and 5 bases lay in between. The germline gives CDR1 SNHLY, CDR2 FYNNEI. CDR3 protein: CASMVYEQYF. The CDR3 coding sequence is TGTGCCAGCATGGTATACGAGCAGTACTTC. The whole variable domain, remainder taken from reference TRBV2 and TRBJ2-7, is EPEVTQTPSHQVTQMGQEVILRCVPISNHLYFYWYRQILGQKVEFLVSFYNNEISEKSEIFDDQFSVERPDGSNFTLKIRSTKLEDSAMYFCASMVYEQYFGPGTRLTVT.

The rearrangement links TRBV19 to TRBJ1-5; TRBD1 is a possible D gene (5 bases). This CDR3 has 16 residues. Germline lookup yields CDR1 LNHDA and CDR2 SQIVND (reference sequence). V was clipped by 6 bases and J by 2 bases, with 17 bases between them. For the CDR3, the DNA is TGTGCCAGTAGCATTCAACTCCCGGGGGGCAATCAGCCCCAGCATTTT. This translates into CASSIQLPGGNQPQHF.

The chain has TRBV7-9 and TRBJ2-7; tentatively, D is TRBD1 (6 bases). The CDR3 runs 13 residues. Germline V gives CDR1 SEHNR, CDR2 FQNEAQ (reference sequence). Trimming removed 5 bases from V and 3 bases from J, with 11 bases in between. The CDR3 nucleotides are TGTGCCAGCAGCCGGGACAAGTTCTACGAGCAGTACTTC. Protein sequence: CASSRDKFYEQYF.

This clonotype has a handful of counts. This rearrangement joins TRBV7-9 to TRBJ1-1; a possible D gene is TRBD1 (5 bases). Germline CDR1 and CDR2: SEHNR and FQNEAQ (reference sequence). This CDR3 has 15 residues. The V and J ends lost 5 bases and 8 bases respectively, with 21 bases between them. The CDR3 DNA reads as TGTGCCAGCAGCCTACCAAACCAACCAGGGAGGGAAGCTTTCTTT. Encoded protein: CASSLPNQPGREAFF.

The CDR3 protein is CSGWGIMNTEAFF. DNA of the CDR3: TGCAGCGGTTGGGGGATTATGAACACTGAAGCTTTCTTT. The rearrangement links TRBV29-1 to TRBJ1-1; D might be TRBD1 (5 bases). Germline V gene lookup returns CDR1 SQVTM and CDR2 ANQGSEA. The CDR3 loop spans 13 amino acids. V was cut by 7 bases and J by 0 bases, with 12 bases left in between.

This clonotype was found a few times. The CDR3 region has the DNA TGTGCCTCAAGAAAAAACGGGGTAGACACCATATATTTT. As protein: CASRKNGVDTIYF. V gene TRBV15 combines with J gene TRBJ1-3; no definite D call. V was clipped by 11 bases and J by 8 bases, with 19 bases between them. Germline loops: CDR1 LNHNV, CDR2 YYDKDF (reference sequence). There are 13 residues in the CDR3.

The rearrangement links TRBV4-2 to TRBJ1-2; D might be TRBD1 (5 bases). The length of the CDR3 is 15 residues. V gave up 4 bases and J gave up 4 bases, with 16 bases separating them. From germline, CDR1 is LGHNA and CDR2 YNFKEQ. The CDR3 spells CASSPGGREGYGYTF. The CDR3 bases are TGTGCCAGCAGCCCAGGTGGCAGGGAAGGCTATGGCTACACCTTC.

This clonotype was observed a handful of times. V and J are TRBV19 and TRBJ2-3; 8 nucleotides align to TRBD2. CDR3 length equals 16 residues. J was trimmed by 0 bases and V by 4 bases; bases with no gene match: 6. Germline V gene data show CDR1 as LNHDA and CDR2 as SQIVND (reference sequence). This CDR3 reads CASSTWSGGSTDTQYF. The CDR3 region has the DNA TGTGCCAGTAGTACATGGAGCGGGGGTAGCACAGATACGCAGTATTTT.

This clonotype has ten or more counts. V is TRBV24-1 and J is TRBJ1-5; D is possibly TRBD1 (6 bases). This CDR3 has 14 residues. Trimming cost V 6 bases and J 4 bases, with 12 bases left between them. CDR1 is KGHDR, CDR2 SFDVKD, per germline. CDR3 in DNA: TGTGCCACCAGTAGCGGGACAACTAATCAGCCCCAGCATTTT. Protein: CATSSGTTNQPQHF.

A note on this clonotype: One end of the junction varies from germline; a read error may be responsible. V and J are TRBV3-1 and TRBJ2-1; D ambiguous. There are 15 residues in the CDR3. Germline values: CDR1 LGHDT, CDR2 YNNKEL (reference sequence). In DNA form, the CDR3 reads TGTACCAGCAGCCTTATCTCCGGACCTTACAATGAGCAGTTCTTC. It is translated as CTSSLISGPYNEQFF.

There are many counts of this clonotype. The CDR3 DNA is TGTGCCAGCCGGCCGAAGCGGGTTTGGACCAAAACTAGCACAGATACGCAGTATTTT. This encodes CASRPKRVWTKTSTDTQYF. The chain couples TRBV19 to TRBJ2-3, with a tentative D call TRBD2 (6 bases). The ends were cut back, 9 bases at V and 0 bases at J, with 28 bases in the middle. The CDR3 contains 19 residues. Germline V lookup: CDR1 LNHDA, CDR2 SQIVND (reference sequence). Based on the CDR3 plus reference TRBV19 and TRBJ2-3, the full variable domain is DGGITQSPKYLFRKEGQNVTLSCEQNLNHDAMYWYRQDPGQGLRLIYYSQIVNDFQKGDIAEGYSVSREKKESFPLTVTSAQKNPTAFYLCASRPKRVWTKTSTDTQYFGPGTRLTVL.

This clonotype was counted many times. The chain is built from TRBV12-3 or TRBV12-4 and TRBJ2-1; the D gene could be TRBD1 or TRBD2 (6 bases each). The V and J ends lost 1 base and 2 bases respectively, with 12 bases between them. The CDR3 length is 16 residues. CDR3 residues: CASSLVGGGAYNEQFF. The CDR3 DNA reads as TGTGCCAGCAGTTTAGTAGGAGGGGGAGCCTACAATGAGCAGTTCTTC.

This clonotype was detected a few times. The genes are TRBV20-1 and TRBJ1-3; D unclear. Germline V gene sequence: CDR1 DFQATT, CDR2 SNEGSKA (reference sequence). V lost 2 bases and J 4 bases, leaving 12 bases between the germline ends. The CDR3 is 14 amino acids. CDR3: CSARMVGVGNTIYF. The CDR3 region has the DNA TGCAGTGCTAGAATGGTGGGCGTCGGAAACACCATATATTTT.

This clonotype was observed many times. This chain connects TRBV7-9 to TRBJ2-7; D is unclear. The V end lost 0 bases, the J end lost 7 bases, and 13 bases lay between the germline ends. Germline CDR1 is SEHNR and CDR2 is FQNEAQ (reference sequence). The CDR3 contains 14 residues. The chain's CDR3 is CASSLAGRSGEQYF. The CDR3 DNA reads TGTGCCAGCAGCTTAGCAGGGCGGTCTGGGGAGCAGTACTTC. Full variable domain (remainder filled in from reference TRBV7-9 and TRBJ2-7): DTGVSQNPRHKITKRGQNVTFRCDPISEHNRLYWYRQTLGQGPEFLTYFQNEAQLEKSRLLSDRFSAERPKGSFSTLEIQRTEQGDSAMYLCASSLAGRSGEQYFGPGTRLTVT.